This T cell receptor beta chain was observed in a study of blood T cell repertoires in COVID-19. Two negative PCRs, clearance, or symptom resolution had been documented for recovered Cohort 3 donors. Assay: immunoSEQ multiplex PCR; the TCRdb copy retains only in-frame clones and omits some. Among approximately 320,000 clones, about 87% were seen once, and the ten largest hold more than 8.5%. Per the germline V gene, CDR1 is LGHDT and CDR2 is YNNKEL (reference sequence). CDR3 length: 17 amino acids. J lost 0 bases, V lost 5 bases, and 9 bases had no gene match. This sequence originates from a woman aged 18-30 years who had recovered from COVID-19. This rearrangement joins TRBV3-1 (or the pseudogene TRBV3-2) to TRBJ2-3, with 9 bases identical to TRBD2. The sample was PBMCs or T cells enriched from blood (not recorded which). The CDR3 loop reads CASSTRLAEASTDTQYF. CDR3 in DNA: TGTGCCAGCAGCACCCGACTAGCGGAAGCTAGCACAGATACGCAGTATTTT.